This T cell receptor (beta chain) was recovered during a study of blood T cell repertoires in COVID-19 (dated by TCRdb to 2019 to 2021). Background on the whole study: Samples from collaborators originated in the United States, Italy and Spain and spanned both the acute and convalescent phases of COVID-19. The repertoires were released in a freely available public database meant as a resource for research on the immune response to SARS-CoV-2. Samples came from the ongoing ImmuneRACE study (first 160 participants) plus 1,254 subjects from 6 global collaborators. Where available, HLA class I and class II types were taken from metadata supplied by the sample provider and were not determined by assay-based typing. The prospective study material was composed of cDNA or gDNA derived from T cells, B-cell-depleted T cells, or PBMCs. Nearly every sample came with metadata listing a de-identified subject ID, COVID-19 status, age in years and sex. Deeply sampled blood TCRbeta repertoires from subjects exposed to, actively infected with, or recovered from COVID-19 were included in the dataset. Points the paper makes about the study in general: The amount of clinical and demographic metadata varied by source and participant and was provided uncurated.

Trimming costs V 2 bases and J 6 bases, and their ends lie 6 bases apart. Taken from the germline V gene, the CDR1 and CDR2 loops are KGHSH and LQKENI. The CDR3 has 12 amino acids, counting the end cysteine and phenylalanine. Just CDR3 DNA is preserved here, 36 bases in frame from base 1. TCRbeta CDR3 regions were amplified from genomic DNA by means of the immunoSEQ Assay, a bias-controlled multiplex PCR. The authors processed their data as follows. The number of nucleated cells in each sample was estimated by amplification of reference gene primers within the assay. Sequence reads were collapsed and filtered to measure the absolute abundance of every unique TCRbeta CDR3 rearrangement. Productive Simpson clonality was computed per sample as the square root of Simpson's diversity index over productive rearrangements. Sourced from immuneACCESS, this table was stored by TCRdb with only in-frame sequences that have V and J called. A share of the clones is absent; for the studies checked, an unresolved V gene accounts for under half, and the remainder has no known explanation. Clone size and the V and J calls come from that table; the DNA yielded D and trimming. Across this sample there are more than 300,000 clones, with 86% seen only once. The ten largest clones take up around 4% of the sample.

Participants in the prospective study were aged roughly 18 to 89 years, lived in 24 United States geographic areas, and enrolled through a virtual design. To assign participants to cohorts, the prospective study relied on clinical history that participants themselves reported in a screening survey and a study questionnaire. ImmuneRACE Cohort 3 recovered participants were defined by two consecutive negative NP/OP PCR tests, healthcare professional clearance, or symptom resolution. In the prospective study, mobile phlebotomists collected whole blood, serum and a nasopharyngeal or oropharyngeal swab from each participant. Prospective study participants could optionally give additional blood draws and questionnaires over an approximately 2-month period. Before DNA extraction, prospective study blood samples were shipped either frozen or at room temperature. About this clone: It lacks a known antigen. No much larger clone is present one base from it, and per-base qualities are unavailable.

Sequenced material: PBMCs or T cells enriched from blood (not recorded which). The TCR was taken from a man aged 30 to 39 who had recovered from COVID-19. The receptor chain draws on TRBV18 and TRBJ2-3; no D gene is confidently identified. The DNA sequence is TGTGCCAGCTCACCATCTTCGGATACGCAGTATTTT. Translated, this is CASSPSSDTQYF.